These 29 T cell receptor beta chains share one sample of origin, sequenced in a study of shared clonotypes between healthy human individuals. The protocol was immunoSEQ multiplex PCR, while the TCRdb copy is restricted to in-frame clones and leaves out a portion. Counted here are a few million clones, approximately 90% occurring once; the ten biggest clones make up 0.11% to 0.15%. Input material: naive CD4+ T cells sorted from blood. Subset noted: CD45RA+ positively selected. These receptors all come from a man aged 18 to 29 in good health.

V gene TRBV4-2 combines with J gene TRBJ2-7; 7 bases match TRBD2. V was pared by 3 bases and J by 5 bases, with 7 bases of the junction left unmatched. The CDR3 runs 14 residues. The V gene's germline CDR1 is LGHNA and CDR2 YNFKEQ. CDR3 residues: CASSQGGGKDEQYF. Written as DNA, the CDR3 is TGTGCCAGCAGCCAGGGCGGGGGAAAGGACGAGCAGTACTTC.

The rearrangement joins TRBV28 to TRBJ1-5; weak D call: TRBD1 (6 bases). The CDR3 consists of 13 residues. CDR1 is MDHEN and CDR2 is SYDVKM in the germline V gene. Trimming left V 6 bases short and J 11 bases short, with 17 bases between. Written as DNA, the CDR3 is TGTGCCAGCAGGTCCACAGGGACGGGGGCCCAGCATTTT. This encodes CASRSTGTGAQHF.

The chain has TRBV6-1 and TRBJ2-5, with 8 positions matching TRBD1. The CDR3 totals 14 residues. The V segment lost 1 base and the J segment 3 bases; nucleotides outside the gene matches: 1. CDR1 and CDR2 (germline): MNHNS, SASEGT. CDR3 sequence: CASSEGTGKETQYF. In DNA, the CDR3 is TGTGCCAGCAGTGAAGGGACAGGGAAAGAGACCCAGTACTTC.

Here the CDR3 DNA reads TGTGCCAGCAGCGGGACAGGGGCCCTGAACACTGAAGCTTTCTTT. It translates to CASSGTGALNTEAFF. The chain recombines TRBV7-2 with TRBJ1-1; 10 nucleotides align to TRBD1. The J segment lost 0 bases and the V segment lost 5 bases, leaving 3 bases of the junction unmatched. This CDR3 is built from 15 residues. CDR1 is SGHTA and CDR2 is FQGNSA in the germline V gene.

The V call is TRBV30, the J call TRBJ2-3; 9 bases are shared with TRBD2. V shed 2 bases, J shed 2 bases, and the junction held 5 bases outside the gene matches. From germline, CDR1 is GTSNPN and CDR2 SVGIG (reference sequence). CDR3 length equals 15 residues. CDR3 nucleotides: TGTGCCTGGAGTCTGACTAGCGGCTTCACAGATACGCAGTATTTT. Protein sequence: CAWSLTSGFTDTQYF. Supplemented by reference TRBV30 and TRBJ2-3, the full variable domain reads SQTIHQWPATLVQPVGSPLSLECTVEGTSNPNLYWYRQAAGRGLQLLFYSVGIGQISSEVPQNLSASRPQDRQFILSSKKLLLSDSGFYLCAWSLTSGFTDTQYFGPGTRLTVL.

About this clone itself: Other DNA sequences in this sample translate to the same CDR3. This chain connects TRBV18 to TRBJ1-5; D ambiguous. V lost 1 base to trimming and J lost 2 bases, with 6 bases between them. This CDR3 comprises 14 residues. Germline lookup yields CDR1 KGHSH and CDR2 LQKENI. The CDR3 protein is CASSPQGGNQPQHF. CDR3 nucleotide sequence: TGTGCCAGCTCACCACAGGGCGGCAATCAGCCCCAGCATTTT.

CDR3 residues: CASSDVGQGQFF. The CDR3 nucleotides read TGTGCCAGCAGTGACGTGGGACAGGGGCAGTTCTTC. The chain employs TRBV25-1 and TRBJ2-1, with 9 nucleotides matching TRBD1. J was trimmed by 12 bases and V by 3 bases; bases with no gene match: 3. Germline assignment: CDR1 MGHDK and CDR2 SYGVNS. CDR3 length equals 12 residues.

The chain has TRBV5-1 and TRBJ1-3, with D possibly TRBD1 on 5 matching bases. Germline V lookup: CDR1 SGHRS, CDR2 YFSETQ. V gave up 9 bases and J gave up 0 bases, with 16 bases separating them. The CDR3 totals 15 residues. DNA of the CDR3: TGCGCCACAAGACCGGGGGACCCCTCTGGAAACACCATATATTTT. Amino acid sequence: CATRPGDPSGNTIYF.

The genes are TRBV4-1 and TRBJ1-6; D perhaps matches TRBD1 (5 bases). The CDR3 is made up of 13 amino acids. The germline V and J ends were trimmed by 4 bases and 11 bases, with 12 bases remaining between them. Germline V gene sequence: CDR1 MGHRA, CDR2 YSYEKL. The chain's CDR3 is CASSRDSFAPLHF. The CDR3, as DNA: TGCGCCAGCAGCCGCGACAGCTTCGCACCCCTCCACTTT.

The chain has TRBV4-3 and TRBJ2-5; D unresolved. Germline V gene sequence: CDR1 LGHNA, CDR2 YSLEER. The CDR3 spans 16 residues. The V end lost 1 base, the J end lost 5 bases, and 17 bases lay between the germline ends. The chain's CDR3 is CASSQGKGSDTETQYF. In DNA, the CDR3 is TGCGCCAGCAGCCAAGGAAAGGGATCCGATACGGAGACCCAGTACTTC.

The rearrangement joins TRBV10-1 to TRBJ1-1; D is undetermined. The V gene lost 0 bases and the J gene lost 1 base, with 9 bases spanning the gap. Germline assignment: CDR1 WNHNN and CDR2 SYGVQD (reference sequence). This CDR3 is built from 15 residues. The CDR3 coding sequence is TGCGCCAGCAGTGAGTCTCTGGCAGGGAACACTGAAGCTTTCTTT. Its protein is CASSESLAGNTEAFF.

J is TRBJ2-3 and V is TRBV30; TRBD2 matches 8 bases. Germline CDR1 GTSNPN, CDR2 SVGIG (reference sequence). The CDR3 is 16 residues long. The trim removed 5 bases at V and 2 bases at J, leaving 12 bases unmatched. CDR3 in amino acids: CAWSPSGRGNTDTQYF. The DNA for the CDR3 is TGTGCCTGGTCCCCCAGCGGGAGAGGCAACACAGATACGCAGTATTTT.

The gene calls are TRBV7-9 and TRBJ1-2; 7 bases match TRBD1. From germline, CDR1 is SEHNR and CDR2 FQNEAQ (reference sequence). V gave up 3 bases and J gave up 5 bases; unmatched junction bases: 6. This CDR3 has 14 amino acids. This chain's CDR3 is CASSFRQGTYGYTF. DNA of the CDR3: TGTGCCAGCAGCTTTCGACAGGGAACGTATGGCTACACCTTC. Full variable domain (remainder filled in from reference TRBV7-9 and TRBJ1-2): DTGVSQNPRHKITKRGQNVTFRCDPISEHNRLYWYRQTLGQGPEFLTYFQNEAQLEKSRLLSDRFSAERPKGSFSTLEIQRTEQGDSAMYLCASSFRQGTYGYTFGSGTRLTVV.

This rearrangement joins TRBV28 to TRBJ2-2; D gene unclear. Germline loops: CDR1 MDHEN, CDR2 SYDVKM. Trimming stripped 2 bases from V and 0 bases from J, with 7 bases between. This CDR3 has 15 residues. CDR3 in DNA: TGTGCCAGCAGTTTAGTGACCGCGAACACCGGGGAGCTGTTTTTT. Translation gives CASSLVTANTGELFF.

The sample holds one count of this clone. The chain carries TRBV18 and TRBJ2-1, with D possibly being TRBD2 (6 bases). Germline V lookup: CDR1 KGHSH, CDR2 LQKENI. V gave up 2 bases and J gave up 6 bases, with 20 bases separating them. This CDR3 is 17 amino acids long. The CDR3 loop is CASSPRVLGRSSNEQFF. The CDR3 DNA is TGTGCCAGCTCACCAAGGGTCTTAGGGAGGTCAAGCAATGAGCAGTTCTTC. The variable domain in full, with the rest retrieved from reference TRBV18 and TRBJ2-1, is NAGVMQNPRHLVRRRGQEARLRCSPMKGHSHVYWYRQLPEEGLKFMVYLQKENIIDESGMPKERFSAEFPKEGPSILRIQQVVRGDSAAYFCASSPRVLGRSSNEQFFGPGTRLTVL.

The genes are TRBV2 and TRBJ1-1; weak D call: TRBD1 (5 bases). This CDR3 is built from 14 residues. CDR1 and CDR2 from the germline V gene are SNHLY and FYNNEI. The V end was cut by 5 bases, the J end by 4 bases, with 14 bases between. In DNA, the CDR3 is TGTGCCAGCAGTTCTGACAGCCGGGGCACTGAAGCTTTCTTT. Its protein product is CASSSDSRGTEAFF.

The V call is TRBV5-4, the J call TRBJ2-5; a possible D gene is TRBD2 (5 bases). The V end was cut by 4 bases, the J end by 4 bases, with 11 bases between. Germline CDR1 SGHNT, CDR2 YYREEE (reference sequence). CDR3 length: 13 residues. This CDR3 reads CASSTSGGETQYF. The CDR3 nucleotides read TGTGCCAGCAGCACGAGCGGTGGAGAGACCCAGTACTTC.

The chain links TRBV5-4 to TRBJ1-4; no definite D call. This CDR3 is 14 amino acids long. Germline V gene data show CDR1 as SGHNT and CDR2 as YYREEE (reference sequence). V shed 5 bases and J shed 3 bases, with 11 bases lying between them. The CDR3 loop reads CASSRVGANEKLFF. The CDR3 nucleotides are TGTGCCAGCAGTCGGGTAGGCGCTAATGAAAAACTGTTTTTT.

The rearrangement joins TRBV5-6 to TRBJ2-1; 7 nucleotides align to TRBD1. There are 15 residues in the CDR3. Germline V gives CDR1 SGHDT, CDR2 YYEEEE. Trimming took 1 base from V and 6 from J; bases not matched to a gene: 7. The CDR3 spells CASSLITGDRNEQFF. For the CDR3, the DNA is TGTGCCAGCAGCTTGATAACAGGGGATCGCAATGAGCAGTTCTTC. Using reference TRBV5-6 and TRBJ2-1 for the parts outside the CDR3, the full variable domain is DAGVTQSPTHLIKTRGQQVTLRCSPKSGHDTVSWYQQALGQGPQFIFQYYEEEERQRGNFPDRFSGHQFPNYSSELNVNALLLGDSALYLCASSLITGDRNEQFFGPGTRLTVL.

The chain recombines TRBV6-6 with TRBJ2-2, with D possibly being TRBD2 (6 bases). The CDR3 sequence is 13 residues long. CDR1 is MNHNY, CDR2 SVGAGI, per germline (reference sequence). V gave up 8 bases and J gave up 3 bases, with 10 bases separating them. CDR3 sequence reads: CASGGAYTGELFF. The CDR3 nucleotides read TGTGCCAGCGGAGGGGCGTACACCGGGGAGCTGTTTTTT.

The chain has TRBV7-6 and TRBJ1-6; the D is unclear. The CDR3 spans 16 residues. Trimming pared 4 bases from V and 10 bases from J, leaving 20 bases between. Germline V gene data show CDR1 as SGHVS and CDR2 as FNYEAQ. As DNA, the CDR3 is TGTGCCAGCAGCTCCCCCGGCAGGTTGCTTGGATCACCCCTCCACTTT. It yields the protein CASSSPGRLLGSPLHF.

This clone was recorded a few times. This rearrangement joins TRBV19 to TRBJ2-2; 8 positions agree with TRBD1. The J segment lost 4 bases and the V segment lost 4 bases, leaving 5 bases of the junction unmatched. Germline V gene data show CDR1 as LNHDA and CDR2 as SQIVND (reference sequence). The CDR3 sequence is 15 residues long. CDR3 sequence: CASSRTGSLTGELFF. CDR3 DNA: TGTGCCAGTAGTAGGACAGGGTCGCTCACCGGGGAGCTGTTTTTT.

The J gene is TRBJ2-3, the V gene TRBV4-3; the match to TRBD1 covers 7 bases. Germline CDR1 is LGHNA and CDR2 is YSLEER. Trimming at V came to 2 bases and at J to 2 bases, leaving 4 bases not matched to a gene. The CDR3 is 15 residues long. The CDR3 loop is CASSQSGGPTDTQYF. CDR3 bases: TGCGCCAGCAGCCAATCAGGGGGACCCACAGATACGCAGTATTTT.

This rearrangement joins TRBV10-3 to TRBJ1-5; D perhaps matches TRBD1 (5 bases). This CDR3 is built from 15 residues. V lost 6 bases and J 2 bases, leaving 14 bases between the germline ends. Germline lookup yields CDR1 ENHRY and CDR2 SYGVKD. The CDR3 is CAIRGEGSRNQPQHF. CDR3 coding DNA: TGTGCCATCAGGGGGGAGGGTTCGCGCAATCAGCCCCAGCATTTT.

Turning to this clone: In the same sample, other DNA sequences code for this CDR3. This chain joins TRBV5-1 and TRBJ1-1; D unclear. The CDR3 is made up of 14 amino acids. Germline assignment: CDR1 SGHRS and CDR2 YFSETQ. The ends were cut back, 1 base at V and 2 bases at J, with 9 bases in the middle. The CDR3 DNA sequence: TGCGCCAGCAGCTTGTCCCAGTTAAACACTGAAGCTTTCTTT. Translating gives CASSLSQLNTEAFF.

This sequence joins TRBV30 and TRBJ2-7; 9 nucleotides match TRBD1. Germline loops: CDR1 GTSNPN, CDR2 SVGIG (reference sequence). The CDR3 covers 16 residues. J lost 5 bases, V lost 0 bases, and 11 bases had no gene match. CDR3 sequence reads: CAWSVRRLQGANEQYF. CDR3 nucleotide sequence: TGTGCCTGGAGTGTAAGAAGGCTACAGGGGGCTAACGAGCAGTACTTC.

The chain is built from TRBV27 and TRBJ2-3; D is perhaps TRBD2 (5 bases). Germline CDR1 MNHEY, CDR2 SMNVEV (reference sequence). The CDR3 length is 16 residues. V lost 1 base to trimming and J lost 0 bases, with 11 bases between them. CDR3 in amino acids: CASSLWGPGSTDTQYF. The CDR3 bases are TGTGCCAGCAGTTTATGGGGTCCGGGGAGCACAGATACGCAGTATTTT.

The V and J genes are TRBV7-9 and TRBJ2-5, with D maybe TRBD1 (5 bases). With 6 bases removed from V and 1 base from J, the gap between germline ends came to 18 bases. The V gene's germline CDR1 is SEHNR and CDR2 FQNEAQ (reference sequence). The CDR3 is made up of 16 amino acids. For the CDR3, the DNA is TGTGCCAGCAGTAGAAGGACACCGGGTACCCAAGAGACCCAGTACTTC. As protein: CASSRRTPGTQETQYF. Based on the CDR3 plus reference TRBV7-9 and TRBJ2-5, the full variable domain is DTGVSQNPRHKITKRGQNVTFRCDPISEHNRLYWYRQTLGQGPEFLTYFQNEAQLEKSRLLSDRFSAERPKGSFSTLEIQRTEQGDSAMYLCASSRRTPGTQETQYFGPGTRLLVL.

The rearrangement joins TRBV7-2 to TRBJ2-2; D call uncertain. This CDR3 spans 13 amino acids. Deletions cut 2 bases from V and 6 bases from J, with 7 bases between. Germline CDR1 and CDR2: SGHTA and FQGNSA. The CDR3 protein is CASSLSTAGELFF. The CDR3 DNA reads as TGTGCCAGCAGCTTAAGTACGGCCGGGGAGCTGTTTTTT.